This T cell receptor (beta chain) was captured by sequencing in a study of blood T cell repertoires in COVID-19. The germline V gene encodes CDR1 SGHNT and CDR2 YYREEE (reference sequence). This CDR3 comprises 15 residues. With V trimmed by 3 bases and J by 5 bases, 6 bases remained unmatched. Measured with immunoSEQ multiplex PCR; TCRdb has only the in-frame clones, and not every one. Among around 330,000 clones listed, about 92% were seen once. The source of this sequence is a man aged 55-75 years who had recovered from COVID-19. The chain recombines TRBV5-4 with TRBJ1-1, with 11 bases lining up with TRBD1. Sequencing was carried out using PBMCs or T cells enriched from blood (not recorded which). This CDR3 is CASSSGGQGGTEAFF. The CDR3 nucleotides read TGTGCCAGCAGCTCCGGGGGACAGGGGGGTACTGAAGCTTTCTTT.